These 18 T cell receptor beta chains were all obtained from the same sample, sequenced in a study of long-term antiretroviral therapy in people with HIV (dated by TCRdb to between 2021 and 2024). Sequencing of the TRB variable region was done with the immunoSEQ hsTCRB v3.0 assay at survey level resolution. TCRdb's version of the immuneACCESS table is confined to in-frame rearrangements and falls short of the full clone set. An unresolved V gene accounts for under half of the shortfall where checked; the remainder is of unknown origin. The sample profile shows tens of thousands of clones; over 65% of them were found once. The ten largest make up just over 7% of the sample. Sequencing was performed on unsorted PBMCs, taken 2 years after starting antiretroviral therapy. The receptors were sampled from a woman between 45 and 60 years old with HIV.

The CDR3: CASVGRRTDTQYF. CDR3 DNA: TGCGCCAGCGTGGGACGGCGCACAGATACGCAGTATTTT. The genes are TRBV5-1 and TRBJ2-3; D tentatively fits TRBD1 or TRBD2 (5 bases each). Deletions cut 7 bases from V and 1 base from J, with 10 bases between. CDR1 and CDR2 from the germline V gene are SGHRS and YFSETQ. There are 13 residues in the CDR3.

This clone was counted a single time. The V gene is TRBV4-1, the J gene TRBJ1-5, with unresolved D. The CDR3 length is 13 residues. CDR1 is MGHRA and CDR2 is YSYEKL in the germline V gene. Trimming shortened V by 1 base and J by 3 bases, and 4 bases separated the two germline ends. The DNA for the CDR3 is TGCGCCAGCAGCCAAGCTCTCAATCAGCCCCAGCATTTT. Its translation: CASSQALNQPQHF.

The gene calls are TRBV15 and TRBJ2-7, with D possibly TRBD2 on 6 matching bases. The V end lost 3 bases, the J end lost 1 base, and 16 bases lay between the germline ends. The length of the CDR3 is 16 residues. The germline V gene encodes CDR1 LNHNV and CDR2 YYDKDF (reference sequence). This CDR3 is CATSSTDSGGSYEQYF. The CDR3 DNA follows: TGTGCCACCAGCAGCACCGATTCCGGGGGTTCCTACGAGCAGTACTTC.

This clone came up a few times. The V gene is TRBV30, the J gene TRBJ1-2; D gene ambiguous. CDR3 length: 12 residues. With 5 bases removed from V and 5 bases from J, the gap between germline ends came to 12 bases. Germline CDR1 is GTSNPN and CDR2 is SVGIG (reference sequence). The DNA of the CDR3 is TGTGCCTGGGGAACCACAGCGTATGGCTACACCTTC. Encoded protein: CAWGTTAYGYTF.

V gene TRBV4-2 combines with J gene TRBJ1-4, with D possibly matching TRBD1 (6 bases). The CDR3 length is 12 residues. CDR1 and CDR2 (germline): LGHNA, YNFKEQ. Trimming took 1 base from V and 11 from J, leaving 8 bases between them. The chain's CDR3 is CASSQVTGKLFF. Here the CDR3 DNA reads TGTGCCAGCAGCCAAGTTACAGGGAAACTGTTTTTT.

The chain employs TRBV27 and TRBJ2-7; tentative D call: TRBD1 (5 bases). The V end lost 5 bases, the J end lost 5 bases, and 13 bases lay between the germline ends. The V gene's germline CDR1 is MNHEY and CDR2 SMNVEV (reference sequence). This CDR3 comprises 13 residues. CDR3 in amino acids: CASSAQGAHEQYF. The CDR3 nucleotides are TGTGCCAGCAGTGCCCAAGGGGCGCACGAGCAGTACTTC.

The rearrangement links TRBV28 to TRBJ1-2; 8 bases are a match to TRBD1. Germline loops: CDR1 MDHEN, CDR2 SYDVKM. V lost 6 bases to trimming and J lost 8 bases; unmatched junction nucleotides: 8. CDR3 length: 13 amino acids. For the CDR3, the DNA is TGTGCCAGCAGCCCCCCGACAGGGGCGGGCTACACCTTC. This translates into CASSPPTGAGYTF.

This clone turned up a few times. The chain recombines TRBV4-2 with TRBJ1-2, with no clear D. The CDR3 extends over 15 amino acids. V was cut by 0 bases and J by 4 bases, with 12 bases left in between. Germline CDR1 LGHNA, CDR2 YNFKEQ. As DNA, the CDR3 is TGTGCCAGCAGCCAAGACCCCCTACGGGTCTATGGCTACACCTTC. Amino acids: CASSQDPLRVYGYTF.

V usage is TRBV5-1 and J usage is TRBJ2-2, with a weak D call TRBD1 (5 bases). The germline CDR1 and CDR2 sequences are SGHRS and YFSETQ. Trimming shortened V by 3 bases and J by 0 bases, and 15 bases separated the two germline ends. The CDR3 runs to 17 residues. CDR3 sequence: CASSSSHRLTNTGELFF. CDR3 nucleotides: TGCGCCAGCAGCTCCTCCCACAGGCTGACGAACACCGGGGAGCTGTTTTTT.

The V call is TRBV7-9, the J call TRBJ2-5; 8 bases map to TRBD2. The CDR3 length is 15 residues. Germline V gives CDR1 SEHNR, CDR2 FQNEAQ (reference sequence). Unmatched junction bases numbered 11, after V lost 6 bases and J lost 5 bases. The CDR3 DNA sequence: TGTGCCAGCAGACCGGGACTAGGGCTACAGGAGACCCAGTACTTC. Translated: CASRPGLGLQETQYF.

The gene calls are TRBV7-9 and TRBJ2-4; 7 positions agree with TRBD2. The V gene's germline CDR1 is SEHNR and CDR2 FQNEAQ (reference sequence). The CDR3 is made up of 15 amino acids. The V segment lost 1 base and the J segment 7 bases; nucleotides outside the gene matches: 7. The DNA for the CDR3 is TGTGCCAGCAGCTTAGGGCTCGTGGGAGGGAACATTCAGTACTTC. Translated: CASSLGLVGGNIQYF. Complete variable domain (other parts from reference TRBV7-9 and TRBJ2-4): DTGVSQNPRHKITKRGQNVTFRCDPISEHNRLYWYRQTLGQGPEFLTYFQNEAQLEKSRLLSDRFSAERPKGSFSTLEIQRTEQGDSAMYLCASSLGLVGGNIQYFGAGTRLSVL.

The chain employs TRBV5-1 and TRBJ1-1, with TRBD1 matching 9 bases. CDR3 size: 15 residues. Losses at the gene ends were 4 bases for V and 5 bases for J; bases not matched to a gene: 9. The germline CDR1 and CDR2 sequences are SGHRS and YFSETQ. The DNA of the CDR3 is TGCGCCAGCAGCCCATTACAGGGGGCAGGGACTGAAGCTTTCTTT. Translated: CASSPLQGAGTEAFF.

This sequence joins TRBV10-3 and TRBJ1-1; D unresolved. Between the trimmed V and J ends, which lost 7 bases and 0 bases, there was a span of 15 bases. The V gene's germline CDR1 is ENHRY and CDR2 SYGVKD. The CDR3 sequence is 15 residues long. This CDR3 reads CAITAEFTMNTEAFF. The CDR3 DNA reads TGTGCCATCACGGCGGAGTTTACAATGAACACTGAAGCTTTCTTT.

This clone was observed a handful of times. V gene TRBV27 combines with J gene TRBJ1-6; D unclear. Germline V gene lookup returns CDR1 MNHEY and CDR2 SMNVEV (reference sequence). The CDR3 consists of 12 residues. Deletions cut 5 bases from V and 7 bases from J, with 6 bases between. The chain's CDR3 is CASSPRNSPLHF. CDR3 coding DNA: TGTGCCAGCAGTCCCCGAAATTCACCCCTCCACTTT.

The genes are TRBV27 and TRBJ2-7, with a tentative D call TRBD1 (5 bases). This CDR3 is 15 amino acids long. Looked up from germline, CDR1 is MNHEY and CDR2 is SMNVEV (reference sequence). Trimming left V 6 bases short and J 3 bases short, with 18 bases between. CDR3 DNA: TGTGCCAGCAGCCGCCAGGACACACCGAGCTACGAGCAGTACTTC. Its translation: CASSRQDTPSYEQYF.

The chain employs TRBV27 and TRBJ2-2; D remains unclear. The germline V gene encodes CDR1 MNHEY and CDR2 SMNVEV (reference sequence). The CDR3 runs to 12 residues. Trimming removed 8 bases at V and 4 bases at J, with 8 bases between. CDR3 loop: CASGVGTGELFF. The CDR3 nucleotides read TGTGCCAGCGGGGTCGGCACCGGGGAGCTGTTTTTT.

The gene calls are TRBV6-6 and TRBJ1-5, with D tentatively TRBD1 (5 bases). V lost 7 bases to trimming and J lost 7 bases, with 20 bases between them. This CDR3 is 15 amino acids long. From germline, CDR1 is MNHNY and CDR2 SVGAGI (reference sequence). This CDR3 is CASTQDGAMGQPQHF. The CDR3 DNA reads TGTGCCAGCACACAAGATGGGGCCATGGGGCAGCCCCAGCATTTT.

This clone was counted a few times. The chain joins TRBV5-1 to TRBJ2-7; 10 bases fit TRBD1. V trimming: 3 bases; J trimming: 7 bases; junction bases outside the gene matches: 4. The CDR3 consists of 13 residues. CDR1 and CDR2 from the germline V gene are SGHRS and YFSETQ. This CDR3 reads CASSSDRGREQYV. CDR3 sequence (DNA): TGCGCCAGCAGCTCCGACAGGGGGCGTGAGCAGTACGTC.